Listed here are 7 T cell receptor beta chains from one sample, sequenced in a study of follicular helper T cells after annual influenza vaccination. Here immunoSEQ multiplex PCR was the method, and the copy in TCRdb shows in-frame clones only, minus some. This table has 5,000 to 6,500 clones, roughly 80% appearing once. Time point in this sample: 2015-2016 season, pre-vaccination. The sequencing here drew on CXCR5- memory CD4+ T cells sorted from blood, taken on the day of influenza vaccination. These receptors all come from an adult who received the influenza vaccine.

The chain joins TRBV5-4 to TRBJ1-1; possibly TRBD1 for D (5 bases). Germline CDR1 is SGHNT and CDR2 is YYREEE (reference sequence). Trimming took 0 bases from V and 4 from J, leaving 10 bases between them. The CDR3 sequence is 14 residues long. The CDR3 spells CASSLETGFTEAFF. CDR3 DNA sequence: TGTGCCAGCAGCTTGGAAACAGGTTTCACTGAAGCTTTCTTT.

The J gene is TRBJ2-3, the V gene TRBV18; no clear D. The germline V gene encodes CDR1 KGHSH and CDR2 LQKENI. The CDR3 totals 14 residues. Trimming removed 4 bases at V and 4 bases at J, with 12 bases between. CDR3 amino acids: CASSQFPDADTQYF. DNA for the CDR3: TGTGCCAGCTCACAATTCCCAGACGCAGATACGCAGTATTTT.

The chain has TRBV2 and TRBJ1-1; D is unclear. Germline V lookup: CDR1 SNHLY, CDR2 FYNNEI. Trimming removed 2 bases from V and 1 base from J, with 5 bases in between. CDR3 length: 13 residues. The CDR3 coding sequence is TGTGCCAGCAGTGAAAACCCGAACACTGAAGCTTTCTTT. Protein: CASSENPNTEAFF.

The CDR3 region is CAWSPASGRVGNEQFF. The CDR3 DNA is TGTGCCTGGAGTCCGGCTAGCGGGAGGGTCGGGAATGAGCAGTTCTTC. V is TRBV30 and J is TRBJ2-1, with 12 bases fitting TRBD2. This CDR3 has 16 residues. Germline V gives CDR1 GTSNPN, CDR2 SVGIG (reference sequence). After removal of 2 bases from V and 7 bases from J, the junction contained 9 bases not matched to a gene.

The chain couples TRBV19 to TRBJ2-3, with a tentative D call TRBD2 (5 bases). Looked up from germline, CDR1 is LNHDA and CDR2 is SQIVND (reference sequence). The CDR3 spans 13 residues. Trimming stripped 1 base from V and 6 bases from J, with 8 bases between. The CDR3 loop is CASSIGGSDTQYF. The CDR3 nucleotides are TGTGCCAGTAGTATAGGCGGGTCCGATACGCAGTATTTT.

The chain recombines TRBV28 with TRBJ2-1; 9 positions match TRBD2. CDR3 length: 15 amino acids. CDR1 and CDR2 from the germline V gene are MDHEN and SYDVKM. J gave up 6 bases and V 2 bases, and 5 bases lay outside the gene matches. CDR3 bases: TGTGCCAGCAGTTTAGGGGCGGGAGGGTCCAATGAGCAGTTCTTC. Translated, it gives CASSLGAGGSNEQFF.

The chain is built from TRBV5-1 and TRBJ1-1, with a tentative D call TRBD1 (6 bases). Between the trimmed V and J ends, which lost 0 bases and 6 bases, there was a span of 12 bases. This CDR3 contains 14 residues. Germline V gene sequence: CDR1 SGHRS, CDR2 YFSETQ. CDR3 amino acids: CASSLARTASEAFF. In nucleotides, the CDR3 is TGCGCCAGCAGCTTGGCACGGACAGCGTCTGAAGCTTTCTTT.